Below are 18 T cell receptor beta chains sequenced from a single sample in a study of response to subunit inactivated influenza vaccine. TCRdb re-called the RT-PCR reads with MiXCR, one entry per CDR3 protein. The repertoire holds 650,000 to 800,000 distinct CDR3 sequences, with about 18% as singletons. The input for sequencing was PBMCs from blood, taken roughly 5 days after vaccination. These receptors all stem from a man between 50 and 59 years old who received an inactivated influenza vaccine.

This chain joins TRBV27 and TRBJ2-1, with 11 bases that match TRBD2. The CDR3 has 17 amino acids. Unmatched junction bases numbered 7, after V lost 5 bases and J lost 1 base. The germline V gene has CDR1 MNHEY and CDR2 SMNVEV (reference sequence). The CDR3 sequence: CASSLAGGHSSYNEQFF. The DNA of the CDR3 is TGTGCCAGCAGTCTAGCGGGGGGCCATTCTTCCTACAATGAGCAGTTCTTC.

The V gene is TRBV7-9, the J gene TRBJ2-3; D is undetermined. This CDR3 contains 12 residues. V was clipped by 2 bases and J by 6 bases, with 6 bases between them. CDR1 and CDR2 from the germline V gene are SEHNR and FQNEAQ (reference sequence). The chain's CDR3 is CASSLWLDTQYF. Here the CDR3 DNA reads TGTGCCAGCAGCTTATGGCTTGATACGCAGTATTTT.

This clonotype was observed a handful of times. The V gene is TRBV12-3 or TRBV12-4, the J gene TRBJ1-1; 8 bases map to TRBD1. The CDR3 spans 15 residues. Losses at the gene ends were 4 bases for V and 1 base for J; bases not matched to a gene: 5. CDR3 in DNA: TGTGCCAGCAGTTCCCGGGACAGGACGAACACTGAAGCTTTCTTT. As protein: CASSSRDRTNTEAFF.

This clonotype was seen a few times. The chain joins TRBV12-3 or TRBV12-4 to TRBJ2-2; D is unclear. The V end lost 7 bases, the J end lost 5 bases, and 20 bases lay between the germline ends. CDR3 length: 16 amino acids. The CDR3 region has the DNA TGTGCCAGCAACACCTTTTCTGCTGCCATTACCGGGGAGCTGTTTTTT. Protein sequence: CASNTFSAAITGELFF.

This clonotype has a handful of counts. The chain carries TRBV20-1 and TRBJ1-4; D is uncertain. This CDR3 contains 11 residues. Germline V gene lookup returns CDR1 DFQATT and CDR2 SNEGSKA (reference sequence). Between the trimmed V and J ends, which lost 7 bases and 5 bases, there was a span of 8 bases. CDR3 nucleotide sequence: TGCAGTGTTACACTCAATGAAAAACTGTTTTTT. The encoded protein is CSVTLNEKLFF.

The genes are TRBV7-2 and TRBJ2-1; D unclear. Germline V gene sequence: CDR1 SGHTA, CDR2 FQGNSA. Trimming took 5 bases from V and 10 from J, leaving 9 bases between them. The CDR3 runs to 11 residues. The CDR3 here is CASSTYSEQFF. The CDR3 DNA reads TGTGCCAGCAGCACTTACAGCGAGCAGTTCTTC.

V usage is TRBV5-1 and J usage is TRBJ2-3; the D is unclear. Trimming left V 0 bases short and J 4 bases short, with 12 bases between. Germline-derived CDR1 and CDR2 are SGHRS and YFSETQ. This CDR3 region has 15 residues. CDR3 sequence: CASSLAVTTSDTQYF. In DNA form, the CDR3 reads TGCGCCAGCAGCTTGGCCGTCACAACTTCAGATACGCAGTATTTT.

Only a few counts were recorded for this clonotype. The chain joins TRBV11-2 to TRBJ2-1, with 16 bases identical to TRBD2. J lost 6 bases, V lost 5 bases, and 16 bases had no gene match. The CDR3 is made up of 20 amino acids. Germline V lookup: CDR1 SGHAT, CDR2 FQNNGV. This chain's CDR3 is CASSTRDFGTSGGALNEQFF. The CDR3 region has the DNA TGTGCCAGCAGCACCCGGGACTTCGGGACTAGCGGGGGGGCGCTCAATGAGCAGTTCTTC. The whole variable domain, remainder taken from reference TRBV11-2 and TRBJ2-1, is EAGVAQSPRYKIIEKRQSVAFWCNPISGHATLYWYQQILGQGPKLLIQFQNNGVVDDSQLPKDRFSAERLKGVDSTLKIQPAKLEDSAVYLCASSTRDFGTSGGALNEQFFGPGTRLTVL.

The chain carries TRBV6-5 and TRBJ2-5; D could derive from TRBD1 or TRBD2 (5 bases each). Germline CDR1 and CDR2: MNHEY and SVGAGI. CDR3 length: 14 amino acids. The germline V and J ends were trimmed by 0 bases and 5 bases, with 10 bases remaining between them. CDR3 region: CASSYSRDGETQYF. CDR3 bases: TGTGCCAGCAGTTACTCGAGGGACGGGGAGACCCAGTACTTC.

A few counts support this clonotype. This sequence joins TRBV10-3 and TRBJ2-5; TRBD2 is a possible D gene (6 bases). Germline lookup yields CDR1 ENHRY and CDR2 SYGVKD. Trimming removed 6 bases from V and 5 bases from J, with 13 bases in between. CDR3 length: 13 residues. The CDR3 sequence is CAIRTGVGETQYF. CDR3 bases: TGTGCCATCAGGACGGGAGTTGGGGAGACCCAGTACTTC.

This sequence joins TRBV20-1 and TRBJ1-2; D ambiguous. The CDR3 consists of 12 residues. Trimming took off 1 base at V and 1 base at J, with 4 bases between the two ends. Germline V CDR1 and CDR2: DFQATT, SNEGSKA (reference sequence). The CDR3, as DNA: TGCAGTGCTAGAGGCCGTAACTATGGCTACACCTTC. It translates to CSARGRNYGYTF.

The gene calls are TRBV11-2 and TRBJ2-7; TRBD1 agrees at 7 bases. Germline assignment: CDR1 SGHAT and CDR2 FQNNGV. CDR3 length: 16 amino acids. Germline trimming cut 0 bases from V and 3 bases from J; bases unmatched to any gene: 8. Here the CDR3 reads CASSLDRGGSIYEQYF. The CDR3 DNA reads TGTGCCAGCAGCTTAGATCGAGGGGGCTCAATCTACGAGCAGTACTTC.

The rearrangement links TRBV18 to TRBJ2-1; 14 nucleotides match TRBD2. Germline V gives CDR1 KGHSH, CDR2 LQKENI. With V trimmed by 2 bases and J by 8 bases, 5 bases remained unmatched. The CDR3 is 16 amino acids. The CDR3: CASSPVSTSGRDEQFF. CDR3 DNA: TGTGCCAGCTCACCAGTATCGACTAGCGGGAGGGATGAGCAGTTCTTC. The full variable domain, in which reference TRBV18 and TRBJ2-1 provide the parts outside the CDR3, is NAGVMQNPRHLVRRRGQEARLRCSPMKGHSHVYWYRQLPEEGLKFMVYLQKENIIDESGMPKERFSAEFPKEGPSILRIQQVVRGDSAAYFCASSPVSTSGRDEQFFGPGTRLTVL.

This clonotype occurred many times. This rearrangement joins TRBV4-3 to TRBJ2-1, with 15 bases lining up with TRBD2. Germline lookup yields CDR1 LGHNA and CDR2 YSLEER. With 4 bases clipped from V and 4 bases from J, the junction kept 8 bases outside the gene matches. The CDR3 consists of 18 residues. The CDR3: CASSPRTSGGGLYNEQFF. The DNA of the CDR3 is TGCGCCAGCAGCCCTAGGACTAGCGGGGGGGGGTTATACAATGAGCAGTTCTTC.

The V gene is TRBV7-9, the J gene TRBJ1-1; D not resolved. V lost 3 bases and J lost 6, with 11 bases in between. The CDR3 contains 13 residues. Looked up from germline, CDR1 is SEHNR and CDR2 is FQNEAQ (reference sequence). CDR3 region: CASSFSHLPEAFF. The DNA of the CDR3 is TGTGCCAGCAGCTTCTCTCATTTGCCTGAAGCTTTCTTT.

The rearrangement joins TRBV4-2 to TRBJ2-1; possibly TRBD1 for D (5 bases). Germline V CDR1 and CDR2: LGHNA, YNFKEQ. CDR3 length equals 17 residues. The V end was cut by 4 bases, the J end by 7 bases, with 23 bases between. CDR3 sequence reads: CASSPNKAGLVGNEQFF. The CDR3 DNA sequence: TGTGCCAGCAGCCCCAACAAGGCAGGGTTGGTTGGTAATGAGCAGTTCTTC.

This clonotype was recorded a few times. The rearrangement joins TRBV12-3 or TRBV12-4 to TRBJ1-4; D is undetermined. The CDR3 has 16 residues. The germline V and J ends were trimmed by 0 bases and 0 bases, with 8 bases remaining between them. CDR3 sequence: CASSLARRATNEKLFF. CDR3 bases: TGTGCCAGCAGTTTAGCTCGACGGGCAACTAATGAAAAACTGTTTTTT.

This clonotype was counted at least ten times. The genes are TRBV29-1 and TRBJ2-3; D unresolved. CDR1 is SQVTM and CDR2 is ANQGSEA in the germline V gene. V lost 6 bases to trimming and J lost 0 bases, with 22 bases between them. The CDR3 totals 17 residues. The CDR3 protein is CSVDGLGNQPSTDTQYF. The CDR3 coding sequence is TGCAGCGTCGACGGGTTGGGGAACCAGCCTAGCACAGATACGCAGTATTTT.